Sequencing of this T cell receptor beta chain was carried out in a study of T cell changes during pregnancy in multiple sclerosis. CDR3 length: 17 amino acids. Losses at the gene ends were 0 bases for V and 4 bases for J; bases not matched to a gene: 11. Germline lookup yields CDR1 SGDLS and CDR2 YYNGEE. The repertoire was sequenced with immunoSEQ multiplex PCR; TCRdb's copy has only in-frame clones and lacks some. The sample carries 64,000 or so clones, over 95% recorded once. The chain uses TRBV9 and TRBJ2-3; 7 positions match TRBD2. This TCR was sampled from a female donor with multiple sclerosis, enrolled in a pregnancy study. The source material was CD8+ T cells from peripheral blood mononuclear cells, sampled after pregnancy. CDR3 residues: CASSVEGRLAGADTQYF. The CDR3 nucleotides are TGTGCCAGCAGCGTAGAGGGTCGACTAGCAGGCGCAGATACGCAGTATTTT. The variable domain in full, with the rest retrieved from reference TRBV9 and TRBJ2-3, is DSGVTQTPKHLITATGQRVTLRCSPRSGDLSVYWYQQSLDQGLQFLIQYYNGEERAKGNILERFSAQQFPDLHSELNLSSLELGDSALYFCASSVEGRLAGADTQYFGPGTRLTVL.